These 24 T cell receptor beta chains were sequenced from one sample in a study of T-cell reconstitution after alpha-beta-depleted transplantation in children. A TCRbeta library incorporating unique molecular identifiers was prepared. Each CDR3 protein is one row after TCRdb ran MiXCR on the PCR reads. The table includes around 580,000 distinct CDR3 sequences, 27% detected once. Sequenced material: PBMCs, taken before TCRalphabeta/CD19-depleted stem cell transplant. The receptors come from a boy in the first two years of life with Wiskott-Aldrich syndrome, due to receive a stem cell transplant.

J is TRBJ1-1 and V is TRBV27; D perhaps matches TRBD1 (6 bases). Germline V CDR1 and CDR2: MNHEY, SMNVEV (reference sequence). This CDR3 has 15 residues. Trimming removed 7 bases from V and 4 bases from J, with 19 bases in between. This CDR3 is CASMGQGRVGTEAFF. The CDR3 nucleotides read TGTGCCAGCATGGGGCAGGGGCGAGTCGGCACTGAAGCTTTCTTT.

This clonotype was seen only a few times. V is TRBV5-1 and J is TRBJ2-5, with TRBD2 matching over 9 bases. This CDR3 is built from 15 residues. V lost 2 bases, J lost 2 bases, and 4 bases stayed unmatched. CDR1 SGHRS and CDR2 YFSETQ come from the germline V gene. DNA of the CDR3: TGCGCCAGCAGCTTCGGACTAGCGCGACAAGAGACCCAGTACTTC. This gives the protein CASSFGLARQETQYF.

The table lists this clonotype with a few counts. The chain is built from TRBV5-1 and TRBJ2-2; D gene unclear. Trimming shortened V by 0 bases and J by 4 bases, and 4 bases separated the two germline ends. CDR1 SGHRS and CDR2 YFSETQ come from the germline V gene. The CDR3 is made up of 13 amino acids. This CDR3 reads CASSLDVTGELFF. CDR3 nucleotide sequence: TGCGCCAGCAGCTTGGACGTCACCGGGGAGCTGTTTTTT.

The chain is built from TRBV10-2 and TRBJ2-3; a possible D gene is TRBD1 (5 bases). Deletions cut 4 bases from V and 4 bases from J, with 9 bases between. The CDR3 is 13 residues long. Germline assignment: CDR1 WSHSY and CDR2 SAAADI. The CDR3 DNA sequence: TGCGCCAGCAGTGCCAGGGCCCCAGATACGCAGTATTTT. Its translation: CASSARAPDTQYF.

V is TRBV7-2 and J is TRBJ2-7, with 9 bases aligning to TRBD1. This CDR3 has 17 amino acids. Germline CDR1 and CDR2: SGHTA and FQGNSA. J was trimmed by 3 bases and V by 4 bases; bases with no gene match: 13. This chain's CDR3 is CASSSGLNSGQGYEQYF. CDR3 bases: TGTGCCAGCAGCTCTGGACTGAACTCGGGACAGGGCTACGAGCAGTACTTC.

This clonotype was observed a handful of times. This chain uses TRBV12-3 or TRBV12-4 with TRBJ1-6; 9 bases agree with TRBD1. This CDR3 is built from 15 residues. The V gene end was trimmed by 5 bases and the J gene end by 5 bases; junction bases not matched to a gene: 4. The CDR3 loop reads CASSRGTGNNSPLHF. CDR3 nucleotide sequence: TGTGCCAGCAGTCGGGGGACAGGGAATAATTCACCCCTCCACTTT.

This chain connects TRBV12-3 or TRBV12-4 to TRBJ2-3; 11 bases map to TRBD2. This CDR3 is 16 amino acids long. Trimming cost V 6 bases and J 5 bases; bases outside gene matches: 10. CDR3 amino acids: CASSRQLAGVVDTQYF. The CDR3 DNA reads TGTGCCAGCAGCCGTCAACTAGCGGGAGTGGTAGATACGCAGTATTTT.

CDR3 protein: CASSFWDYNEQFF. DNA for the CDR3: TGTGCCAGCAGTTTTTGGGACTACAATGAGCAGTTCTTC. V and J are TRBV12-3 or TRBV12-4 and TRBJ2-1; the D is unclear. V dropped 3 bases and J dropped 3 bases, with 6 bases sitting between them. The CDR3 has 13 amino acids.

The chain couples TRBV12-3 or TRBV12-4 to TRBJ2-3, with TRBD2 identical over 8 bases. The CDR3 is 15 residues long. Germline trimming cut 3 bases from V and 6 bases from J; bases unmatched to any gene: 8. In DNA form, the CDR3 reads TGTGCCAGCAGTTTGGCTAGCGGGTTTATTGATACGCAGTATTTT. It specifies CASSLASGFIDTQYF.

Only a few counts were recorded for this clonotype. The chain has TRBV20-1 and TRBJ2-5; 7 bases line up with TRBD2. Germline lookup yields CDR1 DFQATT and CDR2 SNEGSKA (reference sequence). CDR3 size: 14 residues. J gave up 1 base and V 7 bases, and 9 bases lay outside the gene matches. DNA for the CDR3: TGCAGTGTTCGGAGTGGGACTACCCAAGAGACCCAGTACTTC. It codes for CSVRSGTTQETQYF.

The V and J genes are TRBV28 and TRBJ2-1; the match to TRBD2 covers 11 bases. The V gene end was trimmed by 7 bases and the J gene end by 10 bases; junction bases not matched to a gene: 12. This CDR3 contains 15 residues. Germline loops: CDR1 MDHEN, CDR2 SYDVKM. The CDR3 DNA reads TGTGCCAGCATGTCGACTAGCGGGATAATTGGAGAGCAGTTCTTC. It yields the protein CASMSTSGIIGEQFF. Looking up the rest from reference TRBV28 and TRBJ2-1 gives the full variable domain: DVKVTQSSRYLVKRTGEKVFLECVQDMDHENMFWYRQDPGLGLRLIYFSYDVKMKEKGDIPEGYSVSREKKERFSLILESASTNQTSMYLCASMSTSGIIGEQFFGPGTRLTVL.

The J gene is TRBJ2-1, the V gene TRBV6-5, with 10 nucleotides matching TRBD1. Germline lookup yields CDR1 MNHEY and CDR2 SVGAGI. With 2 bases clipped from V and 7 bases from J, the junction kept 11 bases outside the gene matches. This CDR3 is 17 amino acids long. The CDR3 nucleotides are TGTGCCAGCAGTTACACCCCACGGACAGGGGGGGCGAATGAGCAGTTCTTC. It specifies CASSYTPRTGGANEQFF.

This clonotype was seen a handful of times. V and J are TRBV2 and TRBJ2-1, with 8 bases matching TRBD1. Germline CDR1 reads SNHLY; CDR2 reads FYNNEI. The junction had 11 bases not matched to a gene; V was cut back by 6 bases and J by 4 bases. The CDR3 has 16 residues. CDR3 coding DNA: TGTGCCAGCAGGTCGACAGGGGCGAACGCTTACAATGAGCAGTTCTTC. Protein sequence: CASRSTGANAYNEQFF.

This chain joins TRBV7-3 and TRBJ2-2; 9 bases map to TRBD2. CDR3 length: 18 amino acids. V shed 5 bases, J shed 2 bases, and the junction held 12 bases outside the gene matches. In germline, CDR1 is SGHTA, CDR2 FQGTGA. CDR3 amino acids: CASSPTRSGRSNTGELFF. In DNA, the CDR3 is TGTGCCAGCAGCCCGACCCGGAGCGGGAGGTCAAACACCGGGGAGCTGTTTTTT.

This clonotype was observed a handful of times. J is TRBJ1-1 and V is TRBV5-1; no clear D. Germline assignment: CDR1 SGHRS and CDR2 YFSETQ. The CDR3 covers 16 residues. Trimming cost V 0 bases and J 0 bases, with 12 bases left between them. The CDR3 bases are TGCGCCAGCAGCTTGGACAGTGACATTTTGAACACTGAAGCTTTCTTT. This codes for CASSLDSDILNTEAFF.

This rearrangement joins TRBV7-8 to TRBJ2-7, with D possibly TRBD2 on 6 matching bases. Trimming left V 2 bases short and J 6 bases short, with 11 bases between. The length of the CDR3 is 13 residues. Germline lookup yields CDR1 SGHVS and CDR2 FQNEAQ. The CDR3 sequence is CASSLTISGEQYF. The CDR3 nucleotides read TGTGCCAGCAGCTTAACTATTAGCGGCGAGCAGTACTTC.

The chain recombines TRBV9 with TRBJ2-1, with a tentative D call TRBD2 (5 bases). V lost 2 bases to trimming and J lost 7 bases, with 13 bases between them. The length of the CDR3 is 14 residues. CDR1 and CDR2 (germline): SGDLS, YYNGEE. The CDR3 coding sequence is TGTGCCAGCAGCGTTTTAACTAGTGCTAATGAGCAGTTCTTC. The encoded protein is CASSVLTSANEQFF.

This clonotype appeared a few times. The V gene is TRBV20-1, the J gene TRBJ1-3; 8 positions agree with TRBD1. Germline CDR1 reads DFQATT; CDR2 reads SNEGSKA (reference sequence). This CDR3 has 14 residues. V dropped 2 bases and J dropped 3; count of bases not matched to a gene: 3. The CDR3 coding sequence is TGCAGTGCTAGACAGGGGGCGCTTGGAAACACCATATATTTT. Amino acids: CSARQGALGNTIYF.

This clonotype has more than one count but fewer than ten. V and J are TRBV12-3 or TRBV12-4 and TRBJ1-5; no clear D gene. Trimming removed 2 bases at V and 5 bases at J, with 19 bases between. There are 17 residues in the CDR3. Written as DNA, the CDR3 is TGTGCCAGCAGTTTATTCAGGAGGAATACGTTTGATCAGCCCCAGCATTTT. Translation: CASSLFRRNTFDQPQHF.

This chain connects TRBV20-1 to TRBJ2-3, with unresolved D. Trimming took 6 bases from V and 3 from J, leaving 10 bases between them. Germline values: CDR1 DFQATT, CDR2 SNEGSKA (reference sequence). There are 12 residues in the CDR3. The CDR3 reads CSATGRTDTQYF. The CDR3, as DNA: TGCAGTGCAACCGGACGGACAGATACGCAGTATTTT.

CDR3 bases: TGTGCCAGCAGTTTGTGGGGACCTGGGGGAGCTTTCTTT. Translating gives CASSLWGPGGAFF. V gene TRBV12-3 or TRBV12-4 combines with J gene TRBJ1-1; maybe TRBD1 (5 bases). This CDR3 contains 13 residues. V was trimmed by 3 bases and J by 10 bases, leaving 15 bases between them.

In its sample, this clonotype was seen a few times. This chain connects TRBV30 to TRBJ2-1; no definite D call. Germline values: CDR1 GTSNPN, CDR2 SVGIG (reference sequence). V lost 0 bases, J lost 7 bases, and 7 bases lay in between. There are 12 residues in the CDR3. The CDR3 nucleotides read TGTGCCTGGAGTGTACGTGGTAATGAGCAGTTCTTC. This encodes CAWSVRGNEQFF.

The rearrangement links TRBV5-4 to TRBJ1-1; 12 bases are shared with TRBD1. This CDR3 spans 16 amino acids. The germline V gene encodes CDR1 SGHNT and CDR2 YYREEE (reference sequence). With V trimmed by 4 bases and J by 5 bases, 9 bases remained unmatched. CDR3: CASSTGTGGVGTEAFF. In DNA, the CDR3 is TGTGCCAGCAGCACCGGGACAGGGGGCGTAGGAACTGAAGCTTTCTTT.

The chain is built from TRBV6-1 and TRBJ2-5; the match to TRBD2 covers 13 bases. After removal of 4 bases from V and 4 bases from J, the junction contained 3 bases not matched to a gene. Per the germline V gene, CDR1 is MNHNS and CDR2 is SASEGT. The CDR3 is 15 residues long. The chain's CDR3 is CASSGTSGRGETQYF. CDR3 bases: TGTGCCAGCAGTGGGACTAGCGGGAGAGGAGAGACCCAGTACTTC.